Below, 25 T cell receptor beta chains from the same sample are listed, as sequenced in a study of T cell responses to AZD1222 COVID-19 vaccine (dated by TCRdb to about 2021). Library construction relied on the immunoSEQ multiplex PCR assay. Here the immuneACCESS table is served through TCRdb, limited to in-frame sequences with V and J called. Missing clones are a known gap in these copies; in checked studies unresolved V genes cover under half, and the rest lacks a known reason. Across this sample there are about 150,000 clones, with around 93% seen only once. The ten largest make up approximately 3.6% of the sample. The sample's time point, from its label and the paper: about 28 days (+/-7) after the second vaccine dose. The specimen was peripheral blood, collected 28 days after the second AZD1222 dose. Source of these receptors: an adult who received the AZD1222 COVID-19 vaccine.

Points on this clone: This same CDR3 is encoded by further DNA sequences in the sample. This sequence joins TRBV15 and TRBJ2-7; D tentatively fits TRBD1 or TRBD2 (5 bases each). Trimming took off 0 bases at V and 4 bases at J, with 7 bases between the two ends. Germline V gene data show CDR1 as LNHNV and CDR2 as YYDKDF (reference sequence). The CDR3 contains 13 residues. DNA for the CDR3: TGTGCCACCAGCAGAGATGGGGGTTACGAGCAGTACTTC. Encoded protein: CATSRDGGYEQYF. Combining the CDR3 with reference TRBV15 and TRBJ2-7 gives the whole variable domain DAMVIQNPRYQVTQFGKPVTLSCSQTLNHNVMYWYQQKSSQAPKLLFHYYDKDFNNEADTPDNFQSRRPNTSFCFLDIRSPGLGDTAMYLCATSRDGGYEQYFGPGTRLTVT.

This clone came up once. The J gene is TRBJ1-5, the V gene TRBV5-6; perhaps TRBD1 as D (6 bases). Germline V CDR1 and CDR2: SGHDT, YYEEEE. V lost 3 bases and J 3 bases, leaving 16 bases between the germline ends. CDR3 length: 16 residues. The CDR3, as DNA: TGTGCCAGCAGCTACGGGACACTGAGCAACAATCAGCCCCAGCATTTT. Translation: CASSYGTLSNNQPQHF.

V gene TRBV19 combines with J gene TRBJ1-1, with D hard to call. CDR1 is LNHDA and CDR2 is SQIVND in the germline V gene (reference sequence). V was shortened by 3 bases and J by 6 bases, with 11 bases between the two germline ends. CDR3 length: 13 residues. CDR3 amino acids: CASSIVGSAEAFF. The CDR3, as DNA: TGTGCCAGTAGTATTGTGGGTAGTGCTGAAGCTTTCTTT.

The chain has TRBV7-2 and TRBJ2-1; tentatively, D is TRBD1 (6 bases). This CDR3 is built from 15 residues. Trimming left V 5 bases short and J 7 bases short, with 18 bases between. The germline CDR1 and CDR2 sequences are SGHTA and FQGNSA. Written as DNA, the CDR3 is TGTGCCAGCAGCACTACCGGGACACTTAGTAATGAGCAGTTCTTC. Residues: CASSTTGTLSNEQFF.

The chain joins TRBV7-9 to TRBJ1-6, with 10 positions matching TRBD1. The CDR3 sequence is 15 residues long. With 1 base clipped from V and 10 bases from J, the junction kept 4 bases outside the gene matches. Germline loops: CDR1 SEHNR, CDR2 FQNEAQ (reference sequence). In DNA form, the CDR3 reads TGTGCCAGCAGCTTAGAGGGACAGGGGTCCTCACCCCTCCACTTT. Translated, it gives CASSLEGQGSSPLHF.

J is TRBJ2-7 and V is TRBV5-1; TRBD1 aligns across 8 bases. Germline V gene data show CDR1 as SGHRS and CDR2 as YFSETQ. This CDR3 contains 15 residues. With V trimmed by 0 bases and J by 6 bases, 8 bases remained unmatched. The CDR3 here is CASSLDGQGVLEQYF. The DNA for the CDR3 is TGCGCCAGCAGCTTGGATGGACAGGGTGTTCTCGAGCAGTACTTC.

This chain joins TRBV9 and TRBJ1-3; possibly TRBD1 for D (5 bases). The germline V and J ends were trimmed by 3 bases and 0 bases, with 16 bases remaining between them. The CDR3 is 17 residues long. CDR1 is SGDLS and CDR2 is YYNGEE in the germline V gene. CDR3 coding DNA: TGTGCCAGCAGCGCAGGGACTGGGGGATTCTCTGGAAACACCATATATTTT. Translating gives CASSAGTGGFSGNTIYF.

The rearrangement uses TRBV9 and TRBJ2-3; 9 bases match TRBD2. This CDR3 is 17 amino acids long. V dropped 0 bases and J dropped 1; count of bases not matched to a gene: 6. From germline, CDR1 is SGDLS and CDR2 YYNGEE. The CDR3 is CASSVGASGVGTDTQYF. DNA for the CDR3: TGTGCCAGCAGCGTAGGGGCTAGCGGGGTAGGCACAGATACGCAGTATTTT.

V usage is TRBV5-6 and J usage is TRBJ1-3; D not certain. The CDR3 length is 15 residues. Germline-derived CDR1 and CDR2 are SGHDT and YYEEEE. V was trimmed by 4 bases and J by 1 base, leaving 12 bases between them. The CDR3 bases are TGTGCCAGCAGCCGCGGGTCCCCTTCTGGAAACACCATATATTTT. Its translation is CASSRGSPSGNTIYF.

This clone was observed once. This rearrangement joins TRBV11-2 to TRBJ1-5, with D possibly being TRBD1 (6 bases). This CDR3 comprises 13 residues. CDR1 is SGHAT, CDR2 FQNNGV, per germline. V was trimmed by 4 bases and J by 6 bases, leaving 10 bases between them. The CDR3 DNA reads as TGTGCCAGCAGCTGGGGGCTTGGTCAGCCCCAGCATTTT. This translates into CASSWGLGQPQHF.

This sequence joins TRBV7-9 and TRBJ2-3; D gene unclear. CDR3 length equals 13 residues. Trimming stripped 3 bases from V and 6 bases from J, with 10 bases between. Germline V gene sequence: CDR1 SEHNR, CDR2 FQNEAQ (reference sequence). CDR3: CASSLPNGDTQYF. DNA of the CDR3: TGTGCCAGCAGCTTGCCCAATGGGGATACGCAGTATTTT.

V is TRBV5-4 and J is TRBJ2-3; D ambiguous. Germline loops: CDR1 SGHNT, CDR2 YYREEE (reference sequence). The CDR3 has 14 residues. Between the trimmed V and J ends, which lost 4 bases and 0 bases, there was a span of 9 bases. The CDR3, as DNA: TGTGCCAGCAGCAAGGTTCTAAGCACAGATACGCAGTATTTT. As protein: CASSKVLSTDTQYF.

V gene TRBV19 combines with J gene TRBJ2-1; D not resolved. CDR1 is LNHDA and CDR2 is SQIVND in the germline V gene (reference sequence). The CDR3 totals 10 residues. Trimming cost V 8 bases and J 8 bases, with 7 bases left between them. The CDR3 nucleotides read TGTGCCAGTGGTAGTTATGAGCAGTTCTTC. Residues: CASGSYEQFF.

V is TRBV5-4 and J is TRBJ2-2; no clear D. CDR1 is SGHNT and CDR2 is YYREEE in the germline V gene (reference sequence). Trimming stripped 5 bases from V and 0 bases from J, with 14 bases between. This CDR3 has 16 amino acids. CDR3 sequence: CASSPRTVANTGELFF. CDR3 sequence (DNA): TGTGCCAGCAGTCCGAGGACGGTGGCGAACACCGGGGAGCTGTTTTTT.

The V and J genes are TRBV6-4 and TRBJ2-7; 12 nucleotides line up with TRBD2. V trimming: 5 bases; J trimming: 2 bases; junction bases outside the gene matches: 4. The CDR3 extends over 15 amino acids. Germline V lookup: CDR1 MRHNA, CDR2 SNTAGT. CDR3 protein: CASSRTSGGTYEQYF. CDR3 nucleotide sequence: TGTGCCAGCAGTCGAACTAGCGGGGGGACCTACGAGCAGTACTTC.

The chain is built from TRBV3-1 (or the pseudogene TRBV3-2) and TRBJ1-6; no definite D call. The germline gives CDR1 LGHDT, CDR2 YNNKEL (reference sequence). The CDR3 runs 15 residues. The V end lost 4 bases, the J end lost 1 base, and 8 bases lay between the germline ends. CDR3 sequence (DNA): TGTGCCAGCAGCCCGCTTTTGTCCTATAATTCACCCCTCCACTTT. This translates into CASSPLLSYNSPLHF.

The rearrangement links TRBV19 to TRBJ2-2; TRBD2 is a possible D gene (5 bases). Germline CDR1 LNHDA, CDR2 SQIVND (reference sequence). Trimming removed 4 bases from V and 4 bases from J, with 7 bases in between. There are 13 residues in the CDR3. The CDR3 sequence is CASSTGITGELFF. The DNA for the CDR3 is TGTGCCAGTAGTACCGGGATCACCGGGGAGCTGTTTTTT.

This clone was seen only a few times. CDR3 amino acids: CASSSGAGANVLTF. CDR3 nucleotide sequence: TGTGCCAGCAGTTCGGGGGCTGGGGCCAACGTCCTGACTTTC. V gene TRBV2 combines with J gene TRBJ2-6; D is possibly TRBD2 (6 bases). The CDR3 is made up of 14 amino acids. CDR1 is SNHLY and CDR2 is FYNNEI in the germline V gene. V lost 5 bases to trimming and J lost 2 bases, with 7 bases between them.

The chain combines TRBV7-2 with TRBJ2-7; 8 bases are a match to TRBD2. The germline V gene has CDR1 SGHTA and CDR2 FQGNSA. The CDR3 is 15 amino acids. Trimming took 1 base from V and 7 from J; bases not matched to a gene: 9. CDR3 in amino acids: CASSLGLAGGAEQYF. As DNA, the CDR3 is TGTGCCAGCAGCTTAGGCCTGGCGGGAGGCGCGGAGCAGTACTTC.

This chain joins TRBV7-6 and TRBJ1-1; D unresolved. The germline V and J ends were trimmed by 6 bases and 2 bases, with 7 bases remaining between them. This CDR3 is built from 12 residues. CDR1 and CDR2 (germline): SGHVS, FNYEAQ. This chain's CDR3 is CASRRINTEAFF. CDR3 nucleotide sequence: TGTGCCAGCAGACGAATAAACACTGAAGCTTTCTTT.

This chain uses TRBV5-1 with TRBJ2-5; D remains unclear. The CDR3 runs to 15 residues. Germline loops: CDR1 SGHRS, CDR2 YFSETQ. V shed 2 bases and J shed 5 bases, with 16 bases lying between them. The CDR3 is CASSLMWTLGETQYF. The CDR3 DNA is TGCGCCAGCAGCTTAATGTGGACCTTAGGGGAGACCCAGTACTTC.

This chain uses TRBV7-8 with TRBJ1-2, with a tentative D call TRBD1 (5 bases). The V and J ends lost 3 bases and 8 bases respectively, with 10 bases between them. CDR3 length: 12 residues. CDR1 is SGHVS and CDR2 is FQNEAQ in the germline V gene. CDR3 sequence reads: CASSFDRAGYTF. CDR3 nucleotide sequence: TGTGCCAGCAGCTTCGACAGAGCGGGCTACACCTTC.

The chain's CDR3 is CASSYRLAAIFPNTGELFF. CDR3 nucleotide sequence: TGTGCCAGCAGCTACCGACTAGCGGCCATCTTCCCCAACACCGGGGAGCTGTTTTTT. The chain recombines TRBV21-1 with TRBJ2-2; the D call in the table, TRBD2, was not verified against the DNA. TRBV21-1 is a documented pseudogene. The CDR3 has 19 residues.

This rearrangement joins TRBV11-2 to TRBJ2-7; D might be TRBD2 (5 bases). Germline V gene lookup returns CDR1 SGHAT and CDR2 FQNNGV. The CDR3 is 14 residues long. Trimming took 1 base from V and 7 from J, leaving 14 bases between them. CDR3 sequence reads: CASSLALGPGEQYF. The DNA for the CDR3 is TGTGCCAGCAGCTTAGCACTAGGGCCGGGGGAGCAGTACTTC.

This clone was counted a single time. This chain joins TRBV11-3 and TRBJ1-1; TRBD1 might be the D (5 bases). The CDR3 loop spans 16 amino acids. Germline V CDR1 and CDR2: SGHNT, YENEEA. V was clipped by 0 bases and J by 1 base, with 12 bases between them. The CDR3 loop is CASSLDRWGRNTEAFF. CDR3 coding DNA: TGTGCCAGCAGCTTAGATCGCTGGGGCAGGAACACTGAAGCTTTCTTT.